This paragraph covers one T cell receptor (beta chain) sequence. The sample belongs to a study of blood T cells in healthy people across ages. This CDR3 is built from 16 residues. Trimming pared 0 bases from V and 2 bases from J, leaving 11 bases between. Germline loops: CDR1 LGHNA, CDR2 YSLEER. A sample-barcoded 5' primer and a J-beta primer mix were used in a second PCR of about 7 to 12 cycles. There were at least 2.5 million CDR3-containing paired-end reads obtained from each sample. TCRdb used MiXCR to reprocess the 5' RACE reads, holding one entry per CDR3 protein. The table has 1.4 million or so distinct CDR3 sequences, roughly two fifths seen once.

The sample taken for sequencing was blood. This TCR came from a woman under 30 in good health. This chain connects TRBV4-3 to TRBJ1-3; tentative D call: TRBD1 (6 bases). The CDR3 here is CASSQDLGTTGNTIYF. CDR3 sequence (DNA): TGCGCCAGCAGCCAAGATTTGGGGACAACTGGAAACACCATATATTTT.